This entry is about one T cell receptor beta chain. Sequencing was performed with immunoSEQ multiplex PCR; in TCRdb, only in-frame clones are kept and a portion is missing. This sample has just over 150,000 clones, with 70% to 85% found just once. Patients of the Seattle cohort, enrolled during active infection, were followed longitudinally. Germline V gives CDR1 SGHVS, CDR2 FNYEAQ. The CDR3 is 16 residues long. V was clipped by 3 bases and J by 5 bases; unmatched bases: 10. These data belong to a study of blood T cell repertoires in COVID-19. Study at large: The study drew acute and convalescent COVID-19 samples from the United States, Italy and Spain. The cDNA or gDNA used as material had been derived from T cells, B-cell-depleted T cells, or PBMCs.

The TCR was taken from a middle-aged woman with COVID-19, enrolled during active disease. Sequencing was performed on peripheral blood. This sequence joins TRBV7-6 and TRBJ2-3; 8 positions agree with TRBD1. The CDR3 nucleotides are TGTGCCAGCAGCTTGGGGTGGGGACAGGATCAAGATACGCAGTATTTT. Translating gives CASSLGWGQDQDTQYF. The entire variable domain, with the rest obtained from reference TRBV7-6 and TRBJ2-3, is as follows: GAGVSQSPRYKVTKRGQDVALRCDPISGHVSLYWYRQALGQGPEFLTYFNYEAQQDKSGLPNDRFSAERPEGSISTLTIQRTEQRDSAMYRCASSLGWGQDQDTQYFGPGTRLTVL.